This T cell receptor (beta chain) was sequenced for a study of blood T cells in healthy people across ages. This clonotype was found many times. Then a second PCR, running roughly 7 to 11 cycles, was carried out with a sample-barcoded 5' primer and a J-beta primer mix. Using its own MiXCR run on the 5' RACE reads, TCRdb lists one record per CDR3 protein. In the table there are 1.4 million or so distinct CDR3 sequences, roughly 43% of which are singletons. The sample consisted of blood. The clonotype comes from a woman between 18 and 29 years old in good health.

CDR3 in DNA: TGCGCCAGCAGCCACCCCGGACTAGCGCGCTCCTACGAGCAGTACTTC. Protein product: CASSHPGLARSYEQYF. J is TRBJ2-7 and V is TRBV4-1, with 9 bases fitting TRBD2. The V gene's germline CDR1 is MGHRA and CDR2 YSYEKL. The ends lost 3 bases at V and 0 bases at J; junction bases unmatched: 6. This CDR3 has 16 amino acids.